The clone carrying this T cell receptor beta chain appeared once. This specimen comes from a study of shared clonotypes between healthy human individuals. CD4+ cells yielded CD45RA+ naive and CD45RA-negative memory subsets. Sequencing used immunoSEQ multiplex PCR; TCRdb keeps in-frame clones, though not all of them. The table records some 1.5 million clones, approximately 98% of them present only once. The length of the CDR3 is 13 residues. The V end lost 7 bases, the J end lost 4 bases, and 11 bases lay between the germline ends. Germline loops: CDR1 SGHTA, CDR2 FQGNSA. This receptor was taken from a man younger than 45 in good health. Sample: naive CD4+ T cells sorted from blood. Described subset: CD45RA+ positively selected. The chain couples TRBV7-2 to TRBJ1-3; D not resolved. CDR3 bases: TGTGCCAGCACCGCCAGATCGGGAAACACCATATATTTT. Residues: CASTARSGNTIYF.